Presented here are 26 T cell receptor beta chains from one specimen sequenced in a study of PD-1 blockade in classical Hodgkin lymphoma. Time point defined: newly diagnosed, previously untreated cHL patient sample. The study isolated CD8+ T cells from thawed PBMCs by magnetic negative selection. Data came from immunoSEQ multiplex PCR; TCRdb stores just in-frame clones and leaves some out. The sample holds about 5,500 clones, about 86% seen once. The sequencing input was CD8+ T cells from blood. The receptor source for this set is a human donor with classical Hodgkin lymphoma.

This chain uses TRBV9 with TRBJ1-5, with TRBD1 matching 7 bases. Germline loops: CDR1 SGDLS, CDR2 YYNGEE. The junction had 2 bases not matched to a gene; V was cut back by 3 bases and J by 2 bases. CDR3 size: 14 residues. CDR3 sequence: CASSADRRNQPQHF. For the CDR3, the DNA is TGTGCCAGCAGCGCGGACAGGCGCAATCAGCCCCAGCATTTT.

The rearrangement joins TRBV7-9 to TRBJ2-7, with 7 bases identical to TRBD1. CDR1 is SEHNR, CDR2 FQNEAQ, per germline (reference sequence). V dropped 6 bases and J dropped 3; count of bases not matched to a gene: 8. The CDR3 is 14 amino acids. CDR3 nucleotides: TGTGCCAGCAGTAGTGGACAGGCCGTCTACGAGCAGTACTTC. Translated: CASSSGQAVYEQYF. The full variable domain, completed using reference TRBV7-9 and TRBJ2-7, is DTGVSQNPRHKITKRGQNVTFRCDPISEHNRLYWYRQTLGQGPEFLTYFQNEAQLEKSRLLSDRFSAERPKGSFSTLEIQRTEQGDSAMYLCASSSGQAVYEQYFGPGTRLTVT.

A few counts support this clone. This sequence joins TRBV30 and TRBJ1-2, with D possibly TRBD1 on 6 matching bases. With 7 bases removed from V and 2 bases from J, the gap between germline ends came to 17 bases. Germline V CDR1 and CDR2: GTSNPN, SVGIG (reference sequence). The CDR3 has 14 residues. CDR3 bases: TGTGCCTCTCCTCGCCCCGGGGGCAACTATGGCTACACCTTC. It yields the protein CASPRPGGNYGYTF.

The rearrangement links TRBV7-8 to TRBJ1-1; unclear D gene. This CDR3 comprises 13 residues. Looked up from germline, CDR1 is SGHVS and CDR2 is FQNEAQ. V was trimmed by 3 bases and J by 8 bases, leaving 13 bases between them. CDR3 nucleotide sequence: TGTGCCAGCAGCTTCAAGTTTGGGAACGAAGCTTTCTTT. This translates into CASSFKFGNEAFF.

The V gene is TRBV6-4, the J gene TRBJ2-3; TRBD1 might be the D (5 bases). There are 14 residues in the CDR3. CDR1 and CDR2 (germline): MRHNA, SNTAGT. Trimming removed 0 bases at V and 6 bases at J, with 10 bases between. The CDR3 here is CASSDSGEVDTQYF. The CDR3 DNA is TGTGCCAGCAGTGACTCAGGGGAAGTGGATACGCAGTATTTT.

This chain uses TRBV28 with TRBJ1-1; D is undetermined. CDR1 is MDHEN, CDR2 SYDVKM, per germline. V lost 3 bases to trimming and J lost 1 base, with 15 bases between them. This CDR3 spans 16 amino acids. CDR3 amino acids: CASSFPSGIGNTEAFF. Here the CDR3 DNA reads TGTGCCAGCAGTTTCCCGTCGGGAATTGGGAACACTGAAGCTTTCTTT.

The chain combines TRBV7-8 with TRBJ1-1; D not certain. Germline CDR1 SGHVS, CDR2 FQNEAQ. The CDR3 totals 15 residues. Between the trimmed V and J ends, which lost 5 bases and 6 bases, there was a span of 19 bases. The CDR3 sequence is CASSGALGRYAEAFF. DNA for the CDR3: TGTGCCAGCAGCGGAGCTCTGGGAAGGTACGCTGAAGCTTTCTTT.

The V call is TRBV28, the J call TRBJ1-4; D ambiguous. V lost 6 bases and J 8 bases, leaving 10 bases between the germline ends. This CDR3 is built from 12 residues. CDR1 is MDHEN, CDR2 SYDVKM, per germline. The CDR3 sequence is CASSRYSEKLFF. The CDR3 nucleotides are TGTGCCAGCAGCCGTTATTCCGAAAAACTGTTTTTT. The variable domain in full, with the rest retrieved from reference TRBV28 and TRBJ1-4, is DVKVTQSSRYLVKRTGEKVFLECVQDMDHENMFWYRQDPGLGLRLIYFSYDVKMKEKGDIPEGYSVSREKKERFSLILESASTNQTSMYLCASSRYSEKLFFGSGTQLSVL.

This CDR3 reads CASSMTGGNQPQHF. DNA of the CDR3: TGTGCCAGTAGTATGACAGGGGGGAATCAGCCCCAGCATTTT. J is TRBJ1-5 and V is TRBV19; TRBD1 agrees at 9 bases. The CDR3 runs 14 residues. The V and J ends lost 3 bases and 4 bases, in that order; junction bases with no gene match: 1. From germline, CDR1 is LNHDA and CDR2 SQIVND (reference sequence). Supplemented by reference TRBV19 and TRBJ1-5, the full variable domain reads DGGITQSPKYLFRKEGQNVTLSCEQNLNHDAMYWYRQDPGQGLRLIYYSQIVNDFQKGDIAEGYSVSREKKESFPLTVTSAQKNPTAFYLCASSMTGGNQPQHFGDGTRLSIL.

CDR3 nucleotide sequence: TGTGCCAGCAGTACAACCTATGGTACAGATACGCAGTATTTT. Its protein product is CASSTTYGTDTQYF. J is TRBJ2-3 and V is TRBV27, with D unresolved. CDR3 length equals 14 residues. Germline-derived CDR1 and CDR2 are MNHEY and SMNVEV (reference sequence). Between the trimmed V and J ends, which lost 5 bases and 3 bases, there was a span of 12 bases.

V is TRBV6-5 and J is TRBJ1-3; D remains unclear. The germline V gene encodes CDR1 MNHEY and CDR2 SVGAGI. This CDR3 spans 14 amino acids. The V gene lost 1 base and the J gene lost 2 bases, with 6 bases spanning the gap. The CDR3 region has the DNA TGTGCCAGCAGTTACTGGGGAGCTGGAAACACCATATATTTT. Translated, it gives CASSYWGAGNTIYF.

This chain uses TRBV10-2 with TRBJ2-7; 7 bases are a match to TRBD1. Germline lookup yields CDR1 WSHSY and CDR2 SAAADI. The CDR3 sequence is 19 residues long. V shed 3 bases and J 4 bases; nucleotides not matched to a gene: 21. This chain's CDR3 is CASSDPMTGFRGMVYEQYF. The CDR3 DNA follows: TGCGCCAGCAGTGATCCGATGACAGGGTTCAGGGGAATGGTATACGAGCAGTACTTC.

The chain combines TRBV7-9 with TRBJ2-1, with 13 bases aligning to TRBD2. This CDR3 has 14 residues. Germline CDR1 SEHNR, CDR2 FQNEAQ (reference sequence). V shed 6 bases, J shed 6 bases, and the junction held 2 bases outside the gene matches. The CDR3 loop reads CASSGLAGANEQFF. The DNA for the CDR3 is TGTGCCAGCAGTGGACTAGCGGGAGCCAATGAGCAGTTCTTC.

This sequence joins TRBV6-5 and TRBJ2-1; D is possibly TRBD2 (5 bases). The CDR3 loop spans 15 amino acids. The germline gives CDR1 MNHEY, CDR2 SVGAGI. Trimming cost V 8 bases and J 0 bases, with 14 bases left between them. CDR3 residues: CASPQAASSYNEQFF. Written as DNA, the CDR3 is TGTGCCAGCCCCCAAGCGGCCAGCTCCTACAATGAGCAGTTCTTC.

This chain links TRBV30 with TRBJ2-1; D remains unclear. In germline, CDR1 is GTSNPN, CDR2 SVGIG (reference sequence). The length of the CDR3 is 13 residues. The V and J ends lost 2 bases and 9 bases respectively, with 14 bases between them. This CDR3 reads CAWSPLGLGEQFF. The CDR3 DNA is TGTGCCTGGAGTCCCCTCGGGCTCGGTGAGCAGTTCTTC.

The chain recombines TRBV5-1 with TRBJ1-4, with D unresolved. Germline V gives CDR1 SGHRS, CDR2 YFSETQ. The CDR3 extends over 15 amino acids. V was cut by 0 bases and J by 7 bases, with 13 bases left in between. The CDR3 sequence: CASSLESPFVEKLFF. DNA for the CDR3: TGCGCCAGCAGCTTGGAGAGCCCCTTCGTTGAAAAACTGTTTTTT.

This clone was detected once. The chain links TRBV15 to TRBJ2-7; D not certain. Germline V gene sequence: CDR1 LNHNV, CDR2 YYDKDF (reference sequence). V was trimmed by 1 base and J by 1 base, leaving 8 bases between them. The CDR3 totals 14 residues. CDR3 protein: CATSRGRLSYEQYF. The DNA of the CDR3 is TGTGCCACCAGCAGAGGACGCCTTTCCTACGAGCAGTACTTC.

This chain links TRBV25-1 with TRBJ2-2, with 10 bases identical to TRBD1. V shed 3 bases and J 3 bases; nucleotides not matched to a gene: 1. Per germline, CDR1 MGHDK and CDR2 SYGVNS. The CDR3 contains 15 residues. Here the CDR3 DNA reads TGTGCCAGCAGTGACGGGACAGGGGACACCGGGGAGCTGTTTTTT. Amino acid sequence: CASSDGTGDTGELFF.

The rearrangement joins TRBV27 to TRBJ2-3, with TRBD2 as a possible D gene (5 bases). V gave up 6 bases and J gave up 5 bases, with 15 bases separating them. This CDR3 contains 14 residues. CDR1 MNHEY and CDR2 SMNVEV come from the germline V gene (reference sequence). The CDR3 sequence is CASSIRGSLDTQYF. CDR3 nucleotides: TGTGCCAGCAGCATCCGGGGAAGTCTAGATACGCAGTATTTT.

V usage is TRBV28 and J usage is TRBJ1-2, with a possible D match to TRBD1 (6 bases). The CDR3 totals 16 residues. Germline V lookup: CDR1 MDHEN, CDR2 SYDVKM. Between the trimmed V and J ends, which lost 2 bases and 4 bases, there was a span of 17 bases. The chain's CDR3 is CASSLMASGGRYGYTF. DNA of the CDR3: TGTGCCAGCAGTTTAATGGCCTCGGGGGGGCGCTATGGCTACACCTTC.

This clone was seen just once. The V gene is TRBV2, the J gene TRBJ2-3; tentatively, D is TRBD2 (6 bases). This CDR3 spans 14 amino acids. Trimming took 10 bases from V and 2 from J, leaving 16 bases between them. CDR1 and CDR2 (germline): SNHLY, FYNNEI. In DNA form, the CDR3 reads TGTGCCACCCGGGACTTCTCCCTCACAGATACGCAGTATTTT. This sequence encodes CATRDFSLTDTQYF.

The rearrangement joins TRBV11-2 to TRBJ1-2; TRBD1 agrees at 8 bases. V trimming: 4 bases; J trimming: 7 bases; junction bases outside the gene matches: 17. The CDR3 sequence is 17 residues long. Germline CDR1 reads SGHAT; CDR2 reads FQNNGV. In nucleotides, the CDR3 is TGTGCCAGCAGCTCCTCCGTCGGACAGGGCGTTTACAGTGGCTACACCTTC. Translated, it gives CASSSSVGQGVYSGYTF.

The chain uses TRBV15 and TRBJ1-1, with D tentatively TRBD1 (5 bases). The CDR3 has 15 amino acids. Trimming took off 0 bases at V and 4 bases at J, with 12 bases between the two ends. Germline CDR1 LNHNV, CDR2 YYDKDF (reference sequence). The CDR3 protein is CATSRDIEGSTEAFF. The CDR3 nucleotides are TGTGCCACCAGCAGAGATATTGAGGGGTCCACTGAAGCTTTCTTT. The variable domain in full, completed from reference TRBV15 and TRBJ1-1, reads DAMVIQNPRYQVTQFGKPVTLSCSQTLNHNVMYWYQQKSSQAPKLLFHYYDKDFNNEADTPDNFQSRRPNTSFCFLDIRSPGLGDTAMYLCATSRDIEGSTEAFFGQGTRLTVV.

This sequence joins TRBV9 and TRBJ2-7, with D perhaps TRBD1 (6 bases). The CDR3 is 14 amino acids. Germline values: CDR1 SGDLS, CDR2 YYNGEE. V dropped 4 bases and J dropped 6 bases, with 17 bases sitting between them. CDR3 region: CASSFGRVGGEQYF. CDR3 DNA: TGTGCCAGCAGCTTCGGCCGGGTAGGGGGCGAGCAGTACTTC. Variable domain in full (rest from reference TRBV9 and TRBJ2-7): DSGVTQTPKHLITATGQRVTLRCSPRSGDLSVYWYQQSLDQGLQFLIQYYNGEERAKGNILERFSAQQFPDLHSELNLSSLELGDSALYFCASSFGRVGGEQYFGPGTRLTVT.

The chain's CDR3 is CASSPSGEGEKLFF. The CDR3 region has the DNA TGTGCCAGCAGCCCCTCAGGGGAGGGGGAAAAACTGTTTTTT. The chain joins TRBV6-4 to TRBJ1-4, with a possible D match to TRBD1 (6 bases). Trimming took 6 bases from V and 8 from J, leaving 16 bases between them. The length of the CDR3 is 14 residues. Germline V gene lookup returns CDR1 MRHNA and CDR2 SNTAGT.

J is TRBJ2-3 and V is TRBV7-6; TRBD2 matches 8 bases. The CDR3 is made up of 16 amino acids. The germline V gene has CDR1 SGHVS and CDR2 FNYEAQ. V was clipped by 3 bases and J by 5 bases; unmatched bases: 10. CDR3 protein: CASSFPGREGIDTQYF. CDR3 DNA sequence: TGTGCCAGCAGCTTCCCCGGACGGGAGGGGATAGATACGCAGTATTTT.